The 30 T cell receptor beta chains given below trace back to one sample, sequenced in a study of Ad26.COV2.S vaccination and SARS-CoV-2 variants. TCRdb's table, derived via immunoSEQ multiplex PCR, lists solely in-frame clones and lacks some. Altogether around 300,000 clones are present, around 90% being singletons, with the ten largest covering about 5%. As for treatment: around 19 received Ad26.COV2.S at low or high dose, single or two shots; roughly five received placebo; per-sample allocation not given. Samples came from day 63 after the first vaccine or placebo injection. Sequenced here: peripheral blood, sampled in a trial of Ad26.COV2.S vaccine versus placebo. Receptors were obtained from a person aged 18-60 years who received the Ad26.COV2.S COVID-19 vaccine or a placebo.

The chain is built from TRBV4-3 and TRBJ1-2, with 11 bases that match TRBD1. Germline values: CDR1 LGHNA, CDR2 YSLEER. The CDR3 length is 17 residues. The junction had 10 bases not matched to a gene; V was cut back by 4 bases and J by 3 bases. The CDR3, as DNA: TGCGCCAGCAGCCCGGACAGGGGGCTACCCTTTGACTATGGCTACACCTTC. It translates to CASSPDRGLPFDYGYTF.

This chain's CDR3 is CSVGGQGYGYTF. Here the CDR3 DNA reads TGCAGCGTTGGGGGACAGGGCTATGGCTACACCTTC. The rearrangement links TRBV29-1 to TRBJ1-2, with 9 bases matching TRBD1. V lost 4 bases to trimming and J lost 4 bases; unmatched junction nucleotides: 1. The CDR3 has 12 residues. CDR1 is SQVTM, CDR2 ANQGSEA, per germline.

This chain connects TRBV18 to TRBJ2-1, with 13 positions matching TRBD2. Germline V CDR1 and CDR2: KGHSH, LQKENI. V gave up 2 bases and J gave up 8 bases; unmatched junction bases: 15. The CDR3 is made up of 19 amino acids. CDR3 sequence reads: CASSPFNGLAGVRGDEQFF. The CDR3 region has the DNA TGTGCCAGCTCACCATTTAACGGACTAGCGGGAGTTCGGGGGGATGAGCAGTTCTTC.

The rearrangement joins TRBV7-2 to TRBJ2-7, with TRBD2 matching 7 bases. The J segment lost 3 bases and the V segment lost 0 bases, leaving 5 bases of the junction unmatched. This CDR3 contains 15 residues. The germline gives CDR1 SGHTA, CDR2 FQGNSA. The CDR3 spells CASSLAGRGNYEQYF. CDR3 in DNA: TGTGCCAGCAGCTTAGCCGGGCGGGGGAACTACGAGCAGTACTTC.

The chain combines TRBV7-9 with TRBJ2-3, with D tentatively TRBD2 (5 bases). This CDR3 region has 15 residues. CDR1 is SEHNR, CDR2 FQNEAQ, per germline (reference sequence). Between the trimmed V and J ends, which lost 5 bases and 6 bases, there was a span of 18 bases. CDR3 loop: CASSPRRGSRDTQYF. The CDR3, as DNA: TGTGCCAGCAGCCCTCGGAGAGGGTCACGCGATACGCAGTATTTT.

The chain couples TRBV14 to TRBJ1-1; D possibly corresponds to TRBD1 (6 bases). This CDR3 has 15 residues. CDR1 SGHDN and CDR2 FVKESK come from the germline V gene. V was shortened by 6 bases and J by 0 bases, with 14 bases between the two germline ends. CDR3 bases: TGTGCCAGCAGGAAAGGGGGAGCCATGAACACTGAAGCTTTCTTT. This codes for CASRKGGAMNTEAFF.

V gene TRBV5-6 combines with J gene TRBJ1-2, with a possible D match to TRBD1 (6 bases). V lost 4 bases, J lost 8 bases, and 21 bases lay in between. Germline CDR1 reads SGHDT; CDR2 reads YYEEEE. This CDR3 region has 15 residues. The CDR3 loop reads CASSPGGRLVVGYTF. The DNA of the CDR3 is TGTGCCAGCAGCCCCGGGGGCCGCTTGGTGGTCGGCTACACCTTC. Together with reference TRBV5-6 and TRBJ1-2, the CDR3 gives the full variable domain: DAGVTQSPTHLIKTRGQQVTLRCSPKSGHDTVSWYQQALGQGPQFIFQYYEEEERQRGNFPDRFSGHQFPNYSSELNVNALLLGDSALYLCASSPGGRLVVGYTFGSGTRLTVV.

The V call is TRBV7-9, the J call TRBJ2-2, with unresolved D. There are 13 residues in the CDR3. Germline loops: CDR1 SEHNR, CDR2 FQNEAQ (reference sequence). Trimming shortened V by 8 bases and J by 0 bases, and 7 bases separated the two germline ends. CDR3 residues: CASSSSNTGELFF. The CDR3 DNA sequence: TGTGCCAGCTCCAGTTCGAACACCGGGGAGCTGTTTTTT.

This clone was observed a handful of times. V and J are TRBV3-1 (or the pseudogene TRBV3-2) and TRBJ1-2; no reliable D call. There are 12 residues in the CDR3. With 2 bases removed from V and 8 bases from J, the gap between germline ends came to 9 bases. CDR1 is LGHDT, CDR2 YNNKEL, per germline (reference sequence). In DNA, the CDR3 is TGTGCCAGCAGCCAAACCCCCCGGGGCTACACCTTC. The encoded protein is CASSQTPRGYTF.

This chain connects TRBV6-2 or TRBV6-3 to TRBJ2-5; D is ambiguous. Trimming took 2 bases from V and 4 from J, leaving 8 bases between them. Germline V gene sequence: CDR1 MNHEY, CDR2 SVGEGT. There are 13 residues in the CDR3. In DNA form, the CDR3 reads TGTGCCAGCAGTTACCTGCGTGGAGAGACCCAGTACTTC. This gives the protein CASSYLRGETQYF.

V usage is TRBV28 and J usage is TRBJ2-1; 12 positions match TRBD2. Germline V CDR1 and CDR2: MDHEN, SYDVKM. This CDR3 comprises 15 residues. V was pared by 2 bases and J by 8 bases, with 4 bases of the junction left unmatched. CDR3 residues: CASSLTSGRSDEQFF. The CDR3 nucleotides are TGTGCCAGCAGTTTAACTAGCGGGAGGTCAGATGAGCAGTTCTTC.

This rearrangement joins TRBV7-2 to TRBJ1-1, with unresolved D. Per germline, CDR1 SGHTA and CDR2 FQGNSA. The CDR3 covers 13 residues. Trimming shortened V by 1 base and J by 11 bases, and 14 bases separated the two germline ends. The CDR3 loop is CASSLGVLAPAFF. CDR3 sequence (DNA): TGTGCCAGCAGCTTAGGGGTCTTAGCCCCGGCTTTCTTT.

The DNA for the CDR3 is TGTGCCAGCAGCCCCCGGGGGGCTAGCGGGGCCCAAGAGACCCAGTACTTC. Translation gives CASSPRGASGAQETQYF. The genes are TRBV5-6 and TRBJ2-5, with 9 bases fitting TRBD2. V was pared by 4 bases and J by 1 base, with 11 bases of the junction left unmatched. The CDR3 consists of 17 residues. CDR1 and CDR2 from the germline V gene are SGHDT and YYEEEE.

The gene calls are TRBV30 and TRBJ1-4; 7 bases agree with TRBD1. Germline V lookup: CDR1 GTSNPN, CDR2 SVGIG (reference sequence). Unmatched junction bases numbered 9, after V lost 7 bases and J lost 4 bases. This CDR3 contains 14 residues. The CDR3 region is CASLLGGFNEKLFF. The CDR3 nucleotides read TGTGCCTCCCTTTTAGGGGGCTTTAATGAAAAACTGTTTTTT.

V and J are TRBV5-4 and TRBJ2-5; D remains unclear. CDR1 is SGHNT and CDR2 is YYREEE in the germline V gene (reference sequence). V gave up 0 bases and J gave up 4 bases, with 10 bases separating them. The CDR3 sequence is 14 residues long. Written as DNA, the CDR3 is TGTGCCAGCAGCTTGGTCGGGCCGGGAGAGACCCAGTACTTC. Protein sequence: CASSLVGPGETQYF.

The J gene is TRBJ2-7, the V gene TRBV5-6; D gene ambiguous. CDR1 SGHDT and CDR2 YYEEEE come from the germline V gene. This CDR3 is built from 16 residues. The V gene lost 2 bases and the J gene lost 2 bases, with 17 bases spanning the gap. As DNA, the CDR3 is TGTGCCAGCAGCTTTGACCGGGTTTCTTATACCTACGAGCAGTACTTC. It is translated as CASSFDRVSYTYEQYF.

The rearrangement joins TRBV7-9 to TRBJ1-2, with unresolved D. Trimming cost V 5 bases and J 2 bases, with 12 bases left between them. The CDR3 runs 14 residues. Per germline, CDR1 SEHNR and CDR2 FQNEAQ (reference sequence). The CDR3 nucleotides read TGTGCCAGCAGCGCGAGTATAGCGAACTATGGCTACACCTTC. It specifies CASSASIANYGYTF.

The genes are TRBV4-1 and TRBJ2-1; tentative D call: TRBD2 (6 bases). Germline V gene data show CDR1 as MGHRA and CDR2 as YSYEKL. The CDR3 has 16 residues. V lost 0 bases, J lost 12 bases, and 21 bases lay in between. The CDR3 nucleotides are TGCGCCAGCAGCCAAGATCGTTCGGGGGAATCAATGAGGCAGTTCTTC. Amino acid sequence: CASSQDRSGESMRQFF.

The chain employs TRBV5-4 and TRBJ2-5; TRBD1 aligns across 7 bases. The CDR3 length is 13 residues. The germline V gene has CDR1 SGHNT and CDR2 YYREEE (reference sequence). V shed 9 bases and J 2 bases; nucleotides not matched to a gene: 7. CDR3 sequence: CATYKTGQETQYF. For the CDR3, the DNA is TGTGCCACCTATAAGACAGGGCAAGAGACCCAGTACTTC.

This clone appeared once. The CDR3 nucleotides read TGTGCCAGTTCTAGACAGGTCACAGATACGCAGTATTTT. It encodes CASSRQVTDTQYF. The V gene is TRBV19, the J gene TRBJ2-3, with D perhaps TRBD1 (6 bases). This CDR3 region has 13 residues. The germline CDR1 and CDR2 sequences are LNHDA and SQIVND (reference sequence). V lost 8 bases to trimming and J lost 2 bases, with 11 bases between them.

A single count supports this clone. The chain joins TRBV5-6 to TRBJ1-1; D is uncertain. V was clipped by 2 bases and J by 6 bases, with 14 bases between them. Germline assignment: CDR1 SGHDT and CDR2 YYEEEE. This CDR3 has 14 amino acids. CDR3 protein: CASSFAGRKAEAFF. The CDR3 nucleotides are TGTGCCAGCAGCTTTGCGGGAAGAAAAGCTGAAGCTTTCTTT.

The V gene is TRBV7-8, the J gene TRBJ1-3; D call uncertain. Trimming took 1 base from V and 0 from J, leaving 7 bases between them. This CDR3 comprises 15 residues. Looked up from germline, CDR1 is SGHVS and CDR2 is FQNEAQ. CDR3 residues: CASSLVANSGNTIYF. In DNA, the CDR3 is TGTGCCAGCAGCTTAGTTGCGAACTCTGGAAACACCATATATTTT. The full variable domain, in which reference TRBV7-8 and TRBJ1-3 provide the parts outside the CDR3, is GAGVSQSPRYKVAKRGQDVALRCDPISGHVSLFWYQQALGQGPEFLTYFQNEAQLDKSGLPSDRFFAERPEGSVSTLKIQRTQQEDSAVYLCASSLVANSGNTIYFGEGSWLTVV.

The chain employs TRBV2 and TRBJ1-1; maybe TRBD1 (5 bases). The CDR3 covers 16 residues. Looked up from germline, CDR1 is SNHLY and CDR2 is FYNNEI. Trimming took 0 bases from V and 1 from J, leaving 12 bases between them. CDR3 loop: CASSEAEETENTEAFF. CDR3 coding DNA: TGTGCCAGCAGTGAAGCAGAAGAGACAGAGAACACTGAAGCTTTCTTT.

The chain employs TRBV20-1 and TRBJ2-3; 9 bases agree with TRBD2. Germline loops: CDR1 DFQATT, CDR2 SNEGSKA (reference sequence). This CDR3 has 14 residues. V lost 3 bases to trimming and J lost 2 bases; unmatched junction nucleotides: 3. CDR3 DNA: TGCAGTGCTAGTAGCGGGGGCTACACAGATACGCAGTATTTT. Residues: CSASSGGYTDTQYF.

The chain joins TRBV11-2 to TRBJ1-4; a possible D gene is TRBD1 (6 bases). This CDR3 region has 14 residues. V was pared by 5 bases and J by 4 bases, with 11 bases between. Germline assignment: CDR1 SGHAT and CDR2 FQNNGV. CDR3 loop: CASSPQGINEKLFF. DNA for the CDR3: TGTGCCAGCAGCCCTCAGGGGATTAATGAAAAACTGTTTTTT.

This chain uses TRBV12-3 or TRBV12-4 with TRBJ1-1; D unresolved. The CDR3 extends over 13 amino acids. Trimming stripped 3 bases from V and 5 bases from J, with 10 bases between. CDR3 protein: CASSFIGGTEAFF. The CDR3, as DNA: TGTGCCAGCAGTTTTATTGGTGGAACTGAAGCTTTCTTT.

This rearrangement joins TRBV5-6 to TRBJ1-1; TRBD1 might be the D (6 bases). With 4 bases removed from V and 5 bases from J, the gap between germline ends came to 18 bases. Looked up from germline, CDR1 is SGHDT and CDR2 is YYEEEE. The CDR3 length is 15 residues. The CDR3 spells CASSKRSTGRTEAFF. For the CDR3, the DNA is TGTGCCAGCAGCAAACGATCGACAGGCAGGACTGAAGCTTTCTTT.

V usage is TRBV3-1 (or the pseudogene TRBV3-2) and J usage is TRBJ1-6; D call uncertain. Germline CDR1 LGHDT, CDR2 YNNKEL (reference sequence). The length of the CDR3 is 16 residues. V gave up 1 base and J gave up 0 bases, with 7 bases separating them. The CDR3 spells CASSQGSSSYNSPLHF. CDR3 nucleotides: TGTGCCAGCAGCCAAGGATCGAGCTCCTATAATTCACCCCTCCACTTT.

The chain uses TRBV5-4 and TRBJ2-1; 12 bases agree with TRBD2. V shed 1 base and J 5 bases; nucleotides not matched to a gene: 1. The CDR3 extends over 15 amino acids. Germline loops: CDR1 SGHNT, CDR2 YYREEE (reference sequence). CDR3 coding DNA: TGTGCCAGCAGCTTGAGGACTAGCGGGAACAATGAGCAGTTCTTC. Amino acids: CASSLRTSGNNEQFF.

This CDR3 is CAWKYGQMNTEAFF. The CDR3 DNA is TGTGCCTGGAAGTATGGGCAGATGAACACTGAAGCTTTCTTT. The chain is built from TRBV30 and TRBJ1-1; D is unresolved. V gave up 4 bases and J gave up 0 bases, with 12 bases separating them. Germline CDR1 and CDR2: GTSNPN and SVGIG (reference sequence). The CDR3 is 14 residues long.